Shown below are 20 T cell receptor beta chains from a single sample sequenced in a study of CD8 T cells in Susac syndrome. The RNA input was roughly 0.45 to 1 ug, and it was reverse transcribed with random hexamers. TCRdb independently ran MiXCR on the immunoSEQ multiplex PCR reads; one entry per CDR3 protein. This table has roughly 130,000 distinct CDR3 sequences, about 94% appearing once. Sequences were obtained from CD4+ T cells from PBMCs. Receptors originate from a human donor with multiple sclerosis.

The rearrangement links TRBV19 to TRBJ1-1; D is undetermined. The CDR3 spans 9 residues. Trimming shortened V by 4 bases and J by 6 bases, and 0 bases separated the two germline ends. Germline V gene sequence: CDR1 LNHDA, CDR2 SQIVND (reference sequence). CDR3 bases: TGTGCCAGTAGTACTGAAGCTTTCTTT. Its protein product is CASSTEAFF.

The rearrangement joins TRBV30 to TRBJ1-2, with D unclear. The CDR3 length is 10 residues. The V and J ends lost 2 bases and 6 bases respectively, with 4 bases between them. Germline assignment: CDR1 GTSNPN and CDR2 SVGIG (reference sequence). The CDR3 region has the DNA TGTGCCTGGAGTTCGAATGGCTACACCTTC. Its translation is CAWSSNGYTF.

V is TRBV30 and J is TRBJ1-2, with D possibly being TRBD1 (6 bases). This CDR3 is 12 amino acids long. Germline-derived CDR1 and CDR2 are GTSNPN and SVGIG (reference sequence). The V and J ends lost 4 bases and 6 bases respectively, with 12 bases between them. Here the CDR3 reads CAWIGGADGYTF. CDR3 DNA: TGTGCCTGGATCGGGGGGGCGGATGGCTACACCTTC.

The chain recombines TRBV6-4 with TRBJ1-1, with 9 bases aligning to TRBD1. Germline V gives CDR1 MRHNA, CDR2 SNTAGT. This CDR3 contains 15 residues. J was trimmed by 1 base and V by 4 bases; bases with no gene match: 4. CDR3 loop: CASSVTGGANTEAFF. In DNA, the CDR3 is TGTGCCAGCAGTGTGACAGGGGGGGCGAACACTGAAGCTTTCTTT.

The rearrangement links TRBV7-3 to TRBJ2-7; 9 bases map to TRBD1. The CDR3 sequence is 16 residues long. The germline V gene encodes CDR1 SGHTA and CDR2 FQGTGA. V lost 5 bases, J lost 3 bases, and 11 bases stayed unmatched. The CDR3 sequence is CASSLTVLTGGYEQYF. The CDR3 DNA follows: TGTGCCAGCAGCCTCACAGTACTGACAGGGGGCTACGAGCAGTACTTC.

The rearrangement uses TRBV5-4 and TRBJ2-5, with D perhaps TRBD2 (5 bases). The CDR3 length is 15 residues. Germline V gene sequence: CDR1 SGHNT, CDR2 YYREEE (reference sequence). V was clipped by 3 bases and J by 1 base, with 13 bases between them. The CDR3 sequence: CASSSRTAAQETQYF. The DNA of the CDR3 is TGTGCCAGCAGCTCAAGGACTGCCGCCCAAGAGACCCAGTACTTC.

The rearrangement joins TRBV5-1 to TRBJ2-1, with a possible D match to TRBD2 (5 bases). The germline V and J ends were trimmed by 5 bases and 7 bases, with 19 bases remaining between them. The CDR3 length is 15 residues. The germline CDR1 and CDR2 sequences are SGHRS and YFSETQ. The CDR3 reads CASSPWPLGGNEQFF. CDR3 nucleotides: TGCGCCAGCAGTCCTTGGCCTCTCGGAGGTAATGAGCAGTTCTTC.

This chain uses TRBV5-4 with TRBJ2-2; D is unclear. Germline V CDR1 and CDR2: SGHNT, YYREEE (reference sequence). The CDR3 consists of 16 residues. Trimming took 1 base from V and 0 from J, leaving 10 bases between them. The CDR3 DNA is TGTGCCAGCAGCTTGCCGCGAACTCCGAACACCGGGGAGCTGTTTTTT. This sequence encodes CASSLPRTPNTGELFF.

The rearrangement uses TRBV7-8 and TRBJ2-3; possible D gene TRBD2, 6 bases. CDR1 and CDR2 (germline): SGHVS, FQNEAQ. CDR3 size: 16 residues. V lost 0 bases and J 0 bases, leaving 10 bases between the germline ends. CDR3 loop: CASSLATGVSTDTQYF. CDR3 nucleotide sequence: TGTGCCAGCAGCTTAGCGACGGGGGTGAGCACAGATACGCAGTATTTT.

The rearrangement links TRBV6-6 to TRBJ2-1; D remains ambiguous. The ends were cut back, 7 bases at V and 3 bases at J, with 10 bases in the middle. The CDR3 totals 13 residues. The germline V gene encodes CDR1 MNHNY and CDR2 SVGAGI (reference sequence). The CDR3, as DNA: TGTGCCAGCACCCTCCTCAGCTACAATGAGCAGTTCTTC. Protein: CASTLLSYNEQFF.

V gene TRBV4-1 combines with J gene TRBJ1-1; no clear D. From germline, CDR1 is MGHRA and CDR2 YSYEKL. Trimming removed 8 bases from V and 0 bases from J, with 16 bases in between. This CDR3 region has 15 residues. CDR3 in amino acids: CASVTGDKMNTEAFF. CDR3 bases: TGCGCCAGCGTCACCGGGGATAAGATGAACACTGAAGCTTTCTTT.

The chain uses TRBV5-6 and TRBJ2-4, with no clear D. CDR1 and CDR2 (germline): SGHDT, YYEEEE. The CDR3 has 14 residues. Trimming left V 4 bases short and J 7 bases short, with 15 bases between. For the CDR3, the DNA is TGTGCCAGCAGCCGAACTGGGGTGGTCAACATTCAGTACTTC. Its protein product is CASSRTGVVNIQYF.

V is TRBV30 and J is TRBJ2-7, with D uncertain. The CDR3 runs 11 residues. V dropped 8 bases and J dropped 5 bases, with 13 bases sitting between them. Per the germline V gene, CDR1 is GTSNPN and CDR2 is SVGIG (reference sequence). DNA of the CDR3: TGTGCCCGAGGTTTGTCGGACGAGCAGTACTTC. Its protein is CARGLSDEQYF.

The CDR3 region is CASSSNRGSLNTEAFF. DNA of the CDR3: TGTGCCAGCAGTTCTAATCGAGGCAGCTTGAACACTGAAGCTTTCTTT. The rearrangement uses TRBV25-1 and TRBJ1-1; D gene uncertain. The CDR3 length is 16 residues. V was cut by 5 bases and J by 0 bases, with 16 bases left in between. Germline V CDR1 and CDR2: MGHDK, SYGVNS.

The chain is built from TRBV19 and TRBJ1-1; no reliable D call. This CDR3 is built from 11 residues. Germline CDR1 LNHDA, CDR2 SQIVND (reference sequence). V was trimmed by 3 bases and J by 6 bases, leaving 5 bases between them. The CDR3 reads CASSIRSEAFF. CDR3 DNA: TGTGCCAGTAGTATCCGGTCTGAAGCTTTCTTT.

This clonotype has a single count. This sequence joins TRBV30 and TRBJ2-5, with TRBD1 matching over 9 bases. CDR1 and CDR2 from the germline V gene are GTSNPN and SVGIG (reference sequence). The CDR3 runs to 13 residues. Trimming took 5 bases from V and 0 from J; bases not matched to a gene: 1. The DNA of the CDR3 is TGTGCCTGGGGACAGGGGTACCAAGAGACCCAGTACTTC. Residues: CAWGQGYQETQYF.

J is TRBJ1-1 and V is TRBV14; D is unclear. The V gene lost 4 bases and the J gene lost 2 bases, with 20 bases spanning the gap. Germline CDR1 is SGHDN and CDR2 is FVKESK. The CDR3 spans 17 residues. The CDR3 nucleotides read TGTGCCAGCAGCCTCCACTCGAGCGGGGTACGTAACACTGAAGCTTTCTTT. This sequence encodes CASSLHSSGVRNTEAFF.

CDR3 DNA: TGTGCCAGCAGTTATTACAAGGGGGCTGGGGCCAACGTCCTGACTTTC. As protein: CASSYYKGAGANVLTF. The V and J genes are TRBV6-2 or TRBV6-3 and TRBJ2-6, with D perhaps matching TRBD1 (6 bases). CDR3 length: 16 amino acids. V was shortened by 3 bases and J by 2 bases, with 11 bases between the two germline ends. Germline V gives CDR1 MNHEY, CDR2 SVGEGT.

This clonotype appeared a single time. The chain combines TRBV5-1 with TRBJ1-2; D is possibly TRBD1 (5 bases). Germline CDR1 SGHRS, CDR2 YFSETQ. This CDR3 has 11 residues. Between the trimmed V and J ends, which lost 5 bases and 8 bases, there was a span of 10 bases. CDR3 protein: CASRSQGGYTF. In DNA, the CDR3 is TGCGCCAGCAGATCTCAGGGCGGCTACACCTTC.

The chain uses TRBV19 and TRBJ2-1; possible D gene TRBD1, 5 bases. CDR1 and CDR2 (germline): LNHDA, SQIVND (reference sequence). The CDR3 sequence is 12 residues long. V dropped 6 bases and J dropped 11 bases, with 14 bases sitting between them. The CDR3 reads CASSRQPKKQFF. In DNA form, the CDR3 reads TGTGCCAGTAGCCGACAGCCGAAAAAGCAGTTCTTC.